A selection of T cell receptor beta chains follows, all from one sample in a study of T cells in Graves' hyperthyroidism and ophthalmopathy. TCRdb fed the multiplex PCR reads into MiXCR, producing one record per CDR3 protein. The sample contains approximately 640,000 distinct CDR3 sequences, approximately 15% of which appear only once. Sequenced material: blood. These receptors all come from a man aged 50 to 60 with Graves' hyperthyroidism. CDR3s include the opening cysteine and the closing phenylalanine or tryptophan. The order of the fields is D gene, clone size, V gene, J gene, CDR3 DNA, CDR3 protein. A D gene is named only where the DNA matches it firmly. Expanded clones get a size class; other rows say once, few or many, or leave the size out.

TRBD1	-	TRBV29-1	TRBJ1-2	TGCAGCGTTGTAATGGGTCGACAGGGTGAAGGCTACACCTTC	CSVVMGRQGEGYTF
-	many	TRBV29-1	TRBJ2-7	TGCAGCGTTGAAGTGTCACAGGACTACTCCTACGAGCAGTACTTC	CSVEVSQDYSYEQYF
TRBD1	few	TRBV19	TRBJ2-7	TGTGCCAGTAGTCTAAATCGGGACAGGTCTTCCTACGAGCAGTACTTC	CASSLNRDRSSYEQYF
TRBD2	many	TRBV7-9	TRBJ2-3	TGTGCCAGCAGCTTAGGATGGCGGGAGAGGAGGAATACGCAGTATTTT	CASSLGWRERRNTQYF
TRBD2	many	TRBV5-1	TRBJ2-1	TGCGCCAGCAGCTTGGTCGCGGGAGGGCAAGATGAGCAGTTCTTC	CASSLVAGGQDEQFF
-	many	TRBV10-3	TRBJ2-1	TGTGCCATCATGCCGGGAAATTGGGGCAATGAGCAGTTCTTC	CAIMPGNWGNEQFF
TRBD2	-	TRBV7-9	TRBJ2-1	TGTGCCAGCAGCCCCTCGGGACTAGCCGTGCGACGCTCCTACAATGAGCAGTTCTTC	CASSPSGLAVRRSYNEQFF
-	many	TRBV25-1	TRBJ1-5	TGTGCCAGCAGTGCCACAGGGAACGCTCAGCCCCAGCATTTT	CASSATGNAQPQHF
-	-	TRBV7-2	TRBJ2-3	TGTGCCAGCAGCTTAGGAACAGAGGCAGATACGCAGTATTTT	CASSLGTEADTQYF
TRBD2	-	TRBV6-1	TRBJ2-3	TGTGCCAGCAGGAAACTAGCGGCCGATACGCAGTATTTT	CASRKLAADTQYF
TRBD1	many	TRBV12-3/TRBV12-4	TRBJ2-7	TGTGCCAGCCAACCCTCCGGGACAGGGGGAAAATACGAGCAGTACTTC	CASQPSGTGGKYEQYF
-	few	TRBV28	TRBJ2-1	TGTGCCAGCAGTTTATTCCAGAGTAATGAGCAGTTCTTC	CASSLFQSNEQFF
-	-	TRBV5-1	TRBJ2-3	TGCGCCAGCAGCTTGGTTGGTTTCGAATGCCCAGATACGCAGTATTTT	CASSLVGFECPDTQYF
TRBD1	many	TRBV11-2	TRBJ2-1	TGTGCCAGCAGCTTAGTAGATCTACAGGGGGCTTACAATGAGCAGTTCTTC	CASSLVDLQGAYNEQFF
-	many	TRBV20-1	TRBJ2-7	TGCAGTGCTAGAGATCGGAGAGGTGCATCCGACGAGCAGTACTTC	CSARDRRGASDEQYF
-	few	TRBV20-1	TRBJ1-1	TGCAGTGCTAGAGATCGGTTAGGGGGGCACACTGAAGCTTTCTTT	CSARDRLGGHTEAFF